The T cell receptor beta chain under discussion was sequenced for a study of blood T cells in healthy people across ages. Germline V gene sequence: CDR1 LNHNV, CDR2 YYDKDF (reference sequence). V lost 0 bases and J lost 3, with 18 bases in between. The CDR3 has 19 amino acids. About this clonotype: Its antigen is not known. A clone one base away is much larger, so this may be a read error.

Combining a sample-barcoded 5' primer with a J-beta primer mix, a second PCR ran for about 6 to 11 cycles. MiXCR, applied by TCRdb to the 5' RACE reads, yields one record per CDR3 protein. The table lists around 900,000 distinct CDR3 sequences, more than 25% of them singletons. Study-level points and caveats: Older individuals had lower TCR beta diversity per million T cells (the decline was roughly linear).

The clonotype was recovered from a woman older than 75 in good health. The chain couples TRBV15 to TRBJ2-6; either TRBD1 or TRBD2 may supply D (6 bases each). The sequenced sample consisted of blood. The DNA for the CDR3 is TGTGCCACCAGCAGAGATAGGGGGGCCAGATTAGGTGGGGCCAACGTCCTGACTTTC. Translating gives CATSRDRGARLGGANVLTF.